The 10 T cell receptor beta chains given below trace back to one sample, sequenced in a study of OX40 agonist ivuxolimab in advanced cancers. Only in-frame clones appear in the TCRdb table, and some are missing; sequencing was by immunoSEQ multiplex PCR. Of approximately 82,000 clones listed, 88% were seen once; the top ten hold 3.5% to 5%. The sample in question was CD4+ or CD8+ T cells sorted from blood, obtained in a trial of the OX40 agonist ivuxolimab. All receptors derive from an adult with an advanced solid tumor such as melanoma, head and neck, liver or kidney cancer.

The rearrangement joins TRBV27 to TRBJ1-6; TRBD1 aligns across 7 bases. The CDR3 is 14 residues long. The germline V gene has CDR1 MNHEY and CDR2 SMNVEV (reference sequence). The junction had 8 bases not matched to a gene; V was cut back by 8 bases and J by 7 bases. The CDR3 bases are TGTGCCAGCTCTTCACAGGGGCCCAATTCACCCCTCCACTTT. This translates into CASSSQGPNSPLHF.

This clone is a singleton in its sample. The rearrangement uses TRBV6-5 and TRBJ1-2; D may be TRBD1 (5 bases). Germline CDR1 reads MNHEY; CDR2 reads SVGAGI. CDR3 length equals 15 residues. V lost 6 bases and J lost 5, with 19 bases in between. The CDR3 region has the DNA TGTGCCAGCAGCCCTGGGGACGGACCGGGGTATGGCTACACCTTC. This codes for CASSPGDGPGYGYTF.

The gene calls are TRBV6-6 and TRBJ1-2; possible D gene TRBD1, 5 bases. The CDR3 covers 15 residues. Trimming stripped 6 bases from V and 1 base from J, with 15 bases between. Germline CDR1 is MNHNY and CDR2 is SVGAGI (reference sequence). CDR3 amino acids: CASSQKTGGNYGYTF. CDR3 in DNA: TGTGCCAGCAGCCAAAAAACCGGGGGTAACTATGGCTACACCTTC.

This chain joins TRBV6-5 and TRBJ1-2; D is perhaps TRBD1 (5 bases). The CDR3 totals 12 residues. V lost 5 bases and J 5 bases, leaving 9 bases between the germline ends. CDR1 is MNHEY and CDR2 is SVGAGI in the germline V gene. The CDR3 here is CASSRDRYGYTF. The CDR3 coding sequence is TGTGCCAGCAGTCGAGACAGATATGGCTACACCTTC.

This chain connects TRBV7-6 to TRBJ2-3; D not resolved. Deletions cut 1 base from V and 0 bases from J, with 5 bases between. The CDR3 sequence is 14 residues long. From germline, CDR1 is SGHVS and CDR2 FNYEAQ. CDR3 DNA sequence: TGTGCCAGCAGCTTAGGATTTAGCACAGATACGCAGTATTTT. Translating it yields CASSLGFSTDTQYF.

The chain carries TRBV6-5 and TRBJ2-6; unclear D gene. Trimming stripped 0 bases from V and 4 bases from J, with 10 bases between. The CDR3 covers 16 residues. Per the germline V gene, CDR1 is MNHEY and CDR2 is SVGAGI. The CDR3 DNA reads TGTGCCAGCAGTTACTCGATGGGTTCCGGGGCCAACGTCCTGACTTTC. Translation: CASSYSMGSGANVLTF.

The chain links TRBV5-1 to TRBJ2-1; D might be TRBD1 (6 bases). The CDR3 is made up of 16 amino acids. CDR1 is SGHRS, CDR2 YFSETQ, per germline. The V gene lost 2 bases and the J gene lost 0 bases, with 12 bases spanning the gap. The CDR3 protein is CASSFSTGTSYNEQFF. CDR3 nucleotide sequence: TGCGCCAGCAGCTTTTCAACAGGGACCTCCTACAATGAGCAGTTCTTC.

The chain recombines TRBV4-1 with TRBJ2-5; 7 positions agree with TRBD1. The J call may be mistaken, given a closer DNA end match to TRBJ2-7. Germline V gene data show CDR1 as MGHRA and CDR2 as YSYEKL. The CDR3 covers 15 residues. CDR3 sequence: CASSHQGDRSYEQYF. The DNA of the CDR3 is TGCGCCAGCAGCCACCAGGGGGACAGATCCTACGAGCAGTACTTC.

V is TRBV29-1 and J is TRBJ2-3; D possibly uses TRBD1 or TRBD2 (5 bases each). The CDR3 loop spans 12 amino acids. V lost 1 base and J lost 7, with 9 bases in between. CDR1 and CDR2 (germline): SQVTM, ANQGSEA. The CDR3 DNA follows: TGCAGCGTTGAAGGGGGACCGAATACGCAGTATTTT. Protein: CSVEGGPNTQYF.

This rearrangement joins TRBV9 to TRBJ2-2, with 11 bases aligning to TRBD2. CDR1 SGDLS and CDR2 YYNGEE come from the germline V gene. After removal of 3 bases from V and 6 bases from J, the junction contained 7 bases not matched to a gene. The CDR3 contains 16 residues. CDR3 protein: CASSATGSGRAGELFF. CDR3 nucleotide sequence: TGTGCCAGCAGCGCCACGGGTAGCGGGAGGGCCGGGGAGCTGTTTTTT.